This TCR beta chain appears in the sequencing data of a study of blood T cell repertoires in COVID-19. The overall study: Acute and convalescent COVID-19 samples came from the United States, Italy and Spain. T cells, B-cell-depleted T cells, or PBMCs supplied cDNA or gDNA.

The CDR3 is 15 residues long. Germline CDR1 SGHDT, CDR2 YYEEEE. V trimming: 3 bases; J trimming: 5 bases; junction bases outside the gene matches: 9. Per the original data handling: Reference gene primers were amplified, and this amplification served to estimate nucleated cell counts. Sequenced by immunoSEQ multiplex PCR; TCRdb stores in-frame clones only, minus some. V and J calls and clone size are those listed in that table; D and trimming were worked out from the DNA. The repertoire holds around 55,000 clones, with 75% to 95% as singletons. The chain recombines TRBV5-6 with TRBJ2-7, with 9 bases identical to TRBD1. The clonotype originates from a human donor with active COVID-19. The donor label of this sample is uncertain. Sequencing was performed on peripheral blood. The CDR3 is CASSSPGTGKHEQYF. The CDR3 coding sequence is TGTGCCAGCAGCTCGCCCGGGACAGGGAAGCACGAGCAGTACTTC. Drawing the rest from reference TRBV5-6 and TRBJ2-7, the complete variable domain is DAGVTQSPTHLIKTRGQQVTLRCSPKSGHDTVSWYQQALGQGPQFIFQYYEEEERQRGNFPDRFSGHQFPNYSSELNVNALLLGDSALYLCASSSPGTGKHEQYFGPGTRLTVT.